Presented here are 12 T cell receptor beta chains from one specimen sequenced in a study of identical twins. MiXCR, run by TCRdb on the 5' RACE reads, gives a single entry per CDR3 protein. The table shows 700,000 to 950,000 distinct CDR3 sequences, with roughly 12% occurring only once. This same sample was also part of a study on yellow fever vaccine responses in identical twins.

The sequencing input was PBMCs. The receptor set was obtained from a young woman in good health.

CDR3 sequence (DNA): TGTGCCAGTAGTAATACGTACCGAGCGGGAACCGGGGAGCTGTTTTTT. This encodes CASSNTYRAGTGELFF. This chain connects TRBV19 to TRBJ2-2, with 7 bases lining up with TRBD2. Trimming at V came to 4 bases and at J to 5 bases, leaving 10 bases not matched to a gene. This CDR3 spans 16 amino acids. The V gene's germline CDR1 is LNHDA and CDR2 SQIVND (reference sequence).

As regards this clonotype: The junction departs from the called germline gene at one end, perhaps through a read error. The J gene is TRBJ1-1, the V gene TRBV6-1, with unresolved D. The CDR3 covers 15 residues. Looked up from germline, CDR1 is MNHNS and CDR2 is SASEGT. The DNA of the CDR3 is TGTGCCAGCAGCCCCGCCCCCTACATGAACACTGAAGCTTTGTTT. Translating gives CASSPAPYMNTEALF.

V and J are TRBV7-9 and TRBJ2-3, with D possibly TRBD2 on 6 matching bases. Germline lookup yields CDR1 SEHNR and CDR2 FQNEAQ (reference sequence). The CDR3 extends over 15 amino acids. With 6 bases removed from V and 1 base from J, the gap between germline ends came to 14 bases. The DNA for the CDR3 is TGTGCCAGCAGGGGGACTCGAGCAGGCACAGATACGCAGTATTTT. Encoded protein: CASRGTRAGTDTQYF.

This clonotype was counted only a few times. The CDR3 loop is CASSSQTGVLHF. CDR3 DNA sequence: TGTGCCAGCAGTAGCCAGACAGGGGTCCTCCACTTT. The rearrangement uses TRBV12-3 or TRBV12-4 and TRBJ1-6; the match to TRBD1 covers 8 bases. This CDR3 is built from 12 residues. V dropped 5 bases and J dropped 15; count of bases not matched to a gene: 6.

V and J are TRBV5-3 and TRBJ2-3, with 7 bases fitting TRBD2. TRBV5-3 is known as an ORF, though its function is uncertain. The CDR3 runs 14 residues. Germline trimming cut 10 bases from V and 2 bases from J; bases unmatched to any gene: 10. The CDR3 protein is CAVAPGLLTDTQYF. The CDR3 nucleotides read TGTGCCGTGGCCCCGGGACTACTCACAGATACGCAGTATTTT.

This clonotype has just a few counts. The chain couples TRBV6-1 to TRBJ1-1; maybe TRBD1 (5 bases). The germline CDR1 and CDR2 sequences are MNHNS and SASEGT. The CDR3 is 15 residues long. V lost 7 bases and J 4 bases, leaving 19 bases between the germline ends. The CDR3 here is CASIGSQGVPTEAFF. The CDR3 DNA is TGTGCCAGCATAGGATCCCAAGGGGTTCCCACTGAAGCTTTCTTT.

The rearrangement joins TRBV12-3 or TRBV12-4 to TRBJ1-5; tentatively, D is TRBD1 (6 bases). Between the trimmed V and J ends, which lost 2 bases and 7 bases, there was a span of 15 bases. CDR3 length equals 15 residues. In nucleotides, the CDR3 is TGTGCCAGCAGTTTAATTGGGCAGGGGAGCCAGCCCCAGCATTTT. Its protein is CASSLIGQGSQPQHF.

The chain combines TRBV7-8 with TRBJ1-1; D ambiguous. V was trimmed by 3 bases and J by 4 bases, leaving 9 bases between them. Per germline, CDR1 SGHVS and CDR2 FQNEAQ. The CDR3 contains 13 residues. The CDR3 nucleotides are TGTGCCAGCAGCTTGGGGAAGCCCACTGAAGCTTTCTTT. Translation: CASSLGKPTEAFF.

The V gene is TRBV18, the J gene TRBJ2-5, with no clear D. This CDR3 region has 12 residues. Germline CDR1 reads KGHSH; CDR2 reads LQKENI. The germline V and J ends were trimmed by 0 bases and 5 bases, with 4 bases remaining between them. CDR3 protein: CASSPPAETQYF. CDR3 sequence (DNA): TGTGCCAGCTCACCACCGGCTGAGACCCAGTACTTC.

The gene calls are TRBV14 and TRBJ2-1; 14 nucleotides line up with TRBD2. The CDR3 sequence is 17 residues long. V was clipped by 6 bases and J by 7 bases; unmatched bases: 11. Per germline, CDR1 SGHDN and CDR2 FVKESK. The CDR3 region is CASSFGRLAGGENEQFF. In DNA, the CDR3 is TGTGCCAGCAGTTTCGGAAGACTAGCGGGGGGGGAGAATGAGCAGTTCTTC.

This clonotype showed up many times. J is TRBJ2-7 and V is TRBV18; the D call may be TRBD1 or TRBD2 (6 bases each). Germline values: CDR1 KGHSH, CDR2 LQKENI. V was cut by 0 bases and J by 6 bases, with 15 bases left in between. The CDR3 has 15 residues. The CDR3 loop reads CASSPPRGGTGEQYF. DNA for the CDR3: TGTGCCAGCTCACCACCTAGAGGGGGGACGGGCGAGCAGTACTTC.

A few counts support this clonotype. The V and J genes are TRBV7-3 and TRBJ1-6, with 7 bases that match TRBD1. The CDR3 spans 15 residues. V gave up 0 bases and J gave up 6 bases; unmatched junction bases: 2. The germline V gene has CDR1 SGHTA and CDR2 FQGTGA. CDR3 in amino acids: CASSLTGQANSPLHF. CDR3 in DNA: TGTGCCAGCAGCTTAACCGGACAGGCTAATTCACCCCTCCACTTT.